This TCR beta chain was sequenced for a study of somatic mutations in cytotoxic T cells in rheumatoid arthritis (dated by TCRdb to about 2017). With regard to the full study: Some V beta antibody-stained T-cell populations were flow-sorted on a FACSAria II or Sony SH800 at nearly 100% purity, and sorted V beta1+ cells also underwent TCRB sequencing. In newly diagnosed rheumatoid arthritis without treatment, the study examined if expanded CD8+ T-cell clones harbor somatic mutations, relying on TCRB deep sequencing to characterize clonality. TCRB deep sequencing covered approximately 69 patients with rheumatoid arthritis along with under 25 healthy controls. Median age was essentially the same in the patient group and the control group.

As concerns this clone: What antigen it recognizes has not been identified. Per-nucleotide qualities are absent, and no much larger clonotype sits a single base away.

With a median age of roughly 57 years (range 21-70) and around 50% female, the healthy controls consisted of about 21 blood donors whose buffy coats were used. CD4+ and CD8+ cells were isolated by positive magnetic bead selection on an AutoMACS, and purity was checked by flow cytometry. Isolation of peripheral blood mononuclear cells was done through Ficoll-Paque PLUS density gradient separation. DNA from CD4-enriched, CD8-enriched or PBMC samples was extracted using Nucleospin Tissue or Tissue XS kits and then quantified on a Qubit 2.0 fluorometer. Summary of the overall study and its limitations: There was no significant difference in CD8+ T-cell clonality between rheumatoid arthritis patients and age-matched healthy controls. The expanded CD8+ clones had unknown antigen targets, and not appearing in virus-specific databases did not rule out that they were virus-specific. Several identical CD8+ TCRB sequences were found in both blood and synovial fluid, and in about an eighth of the roughly 60 patients the largest CD8+ clone exceeded 20% of CD8+ cells. CD8+ clonality increased with age in patients (Spearman r=0.49) but not in healthy controls. No adjustment for multiple comparisons was made for the slight TRBV07 underrepresentation in patients.

Including cysteine and phenylalanine, the CDR3 has 14 amino acids. Only the CDR3 region is kept as DNA, spanning 42 bases read in frame from base 1. Sequencing of TCRB CDR3 was done on genomic DNA with the immunoSEQ assay. Processing in the source paper ran as follows. Only productive TCRB rearrangements were included in the analyses. Clonality was calculated as a Shannon entropy-based productive clonality index, and a clone was defined by a unique TCRB CDR3 sequence. To calculate repertoire overlap between two samples, the template counts of each clone were considered relative to each sample's total templates. V-gene usage from TCRB sequencing and V-gene usage measured by flow cytometry were correlated (Spearman r of approximately 0.66). TCRdb retrieved this table from immuneACCESS and kept in-frame rearrangements only. Not all clones are present; in checked studies, unresolved V genes account for under half, and no reason is known for the remainder. V and J calls and clone size follow that table, whereas D and trimming were derived from the DNA. The sample yields under 25,000 clones; approximately 87% were counted once. The biggest ten clones account for 15% of the sample.

The clonotype was recovered from a man in his forties in good health. The receptor chain draws on TRBV21-1 and TRBJ1-1. TRBV21-1 is a recognized pseudogene. The sample consisted of CD8+ T cells sorted from blood. The CDR3 sequence is CASSKALDNTEAFF. In nucleotides, the sequence is TGTGCCAGCAGCAAAGCGCTGGACAACACTGAAGCTTTCTTT.